This T cell receptor beta chain comes out of a study of T cells after yellow fever vaccination. Study-wide points: Relatively few clonotypes were ones that appeared in both CD4 and CD8 compartments.

TCRdb used MiXCR to reprocess the 5' RACE reads, holding one entry per CDR3 protein. The table records fewer than 350,000 distinct CDR3 sequences, about 3.5% of them present only once. The CDR3 is 13 residues long. CDR1 and CDR2 from the germline V gene are SGDLS and YYNGEE. J lost 11 bases, V lost 3 bases, and 5 bases had no gene match. The sample holds many counts of this clonotype. What it recognizes is unknown. This clonotype was obtained from a man between 18 and 29 years old who received the YFV17D yellow fever vaccine. The starting material was PBMCs, obtained on the day of the yellow fever booster vaccination. V gene TRBV9 combines with J gene TRBJ1-6, with TRBD1 identical over 7 bases. Here the CDR3 DNA reads TGTGCCAGCAGCGGCAGACAGGGTGCACCCCTCCACTTT. It is translated as CASSGRQGAPLHF.